This TCR beta chain was documented in a study of STAT3 mutations in large granular lymphocyte leukemia. General study results and limits: All newly emerging clones after therapy were STAT3 wild type. Every T-cell large granular lymphocyte leukemia patient had at least one immunodominant TCR beta clonotype. In some patients, a small highly pathogenic clone possibly went undetected.

The ends lost 1 base at V and 3 bases at J; junction bases unmatched: 4. Germline V gene data show CDR1 as MNHEY and CDR2 as SMNVEV (reference sequence). The CDR3 totals 15 residues. Of note for this clone: Its antigen is unknown.

Average productive template count per sample was around 44,000. Measured with immunoSEQ multiplex PCR; TCRdb has only the in-frame clones, and not every one. The sample lists over 30,000 clones, approximately 86% occurring once. This receptor was taken from a man aged 60 to 69 with T-cell large granular lymphocyte leukemia. Some clones in this sample may be carry-over from other donors' samples. V is TRBV27 and J is TRBJ2-7; 9 bases align to TRBD2. The sequencing input was peripheral blood mononuclear cells. CDR3 DNA: TGTGCCAGCAGTTTATTAGCGGGAGTAGGCTACGAGCAGTACTTC. Its translation is CASSLLAGVGYEQYF.